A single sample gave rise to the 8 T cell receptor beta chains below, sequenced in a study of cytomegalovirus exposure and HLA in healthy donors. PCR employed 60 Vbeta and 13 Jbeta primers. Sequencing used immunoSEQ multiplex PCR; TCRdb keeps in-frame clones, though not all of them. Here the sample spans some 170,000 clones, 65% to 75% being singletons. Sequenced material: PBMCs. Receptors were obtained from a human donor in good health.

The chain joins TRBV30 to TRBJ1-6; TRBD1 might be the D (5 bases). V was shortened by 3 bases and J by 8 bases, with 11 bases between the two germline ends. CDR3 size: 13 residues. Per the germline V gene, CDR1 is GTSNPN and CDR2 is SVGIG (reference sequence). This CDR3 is CAWRKQVDSPLHF. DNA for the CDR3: TGTGCCTGGAGAAAACAGGTGGATTCACCCCTCCACTTT.

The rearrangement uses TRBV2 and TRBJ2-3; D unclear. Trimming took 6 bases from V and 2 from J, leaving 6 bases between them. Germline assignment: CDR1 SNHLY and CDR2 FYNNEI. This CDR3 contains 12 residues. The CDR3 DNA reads TGTGCCAGCAGCTATCTCACAGATACGCAGTATTTT. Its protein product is CASSYLTDTQYF.

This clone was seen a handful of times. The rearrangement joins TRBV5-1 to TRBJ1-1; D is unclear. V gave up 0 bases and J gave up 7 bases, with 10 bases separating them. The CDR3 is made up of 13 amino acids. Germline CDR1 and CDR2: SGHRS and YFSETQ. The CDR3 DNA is TGCGCCAGCAGCTTGGCCGGGCGGGTTGAAGCTTTCTTT. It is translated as CASSLAGRVEAFF.

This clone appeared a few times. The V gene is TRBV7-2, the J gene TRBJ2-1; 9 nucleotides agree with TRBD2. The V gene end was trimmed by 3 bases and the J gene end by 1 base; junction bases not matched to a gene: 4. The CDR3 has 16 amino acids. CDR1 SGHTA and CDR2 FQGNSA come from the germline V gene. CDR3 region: CASSFGAGGSYNEQFF. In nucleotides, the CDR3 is TGTGCCAGCAGCTTTGGTGCGGGGGGGTCCTACAATGAGCAGTTCTTC.

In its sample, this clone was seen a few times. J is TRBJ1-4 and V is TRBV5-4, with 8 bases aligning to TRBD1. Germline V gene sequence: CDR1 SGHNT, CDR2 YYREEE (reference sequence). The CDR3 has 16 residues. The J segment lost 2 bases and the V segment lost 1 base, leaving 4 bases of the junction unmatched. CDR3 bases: TGTGCCAGCAGCTTGAACGCAGGGGGCACTAATGAAAAACTGTTTTTT. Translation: CASSLNAGGTNEKLFF.

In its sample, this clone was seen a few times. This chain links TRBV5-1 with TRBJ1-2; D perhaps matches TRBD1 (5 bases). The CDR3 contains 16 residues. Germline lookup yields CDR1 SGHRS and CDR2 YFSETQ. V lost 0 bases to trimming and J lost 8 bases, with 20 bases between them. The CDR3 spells CASSLVGQGIRYGYTF. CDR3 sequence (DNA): TGCGCCAGCAGCTTGGTGGGGCAGGGCATCCGCTACGGCTACACCTTC.

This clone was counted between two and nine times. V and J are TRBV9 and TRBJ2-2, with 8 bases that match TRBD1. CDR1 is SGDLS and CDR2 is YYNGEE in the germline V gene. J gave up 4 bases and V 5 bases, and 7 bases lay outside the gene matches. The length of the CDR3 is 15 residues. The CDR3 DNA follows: TGTGCCAGCAGTGACCCCCAGGGGGCCACCGGGGAGCTGTTTTTT. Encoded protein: CASSDPQGATGELFF.

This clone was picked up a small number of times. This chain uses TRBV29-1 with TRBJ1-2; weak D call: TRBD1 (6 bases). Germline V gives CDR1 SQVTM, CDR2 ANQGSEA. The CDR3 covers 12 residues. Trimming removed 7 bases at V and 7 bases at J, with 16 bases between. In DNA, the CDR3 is TGCAGCGGAACGACAGAAGGGGGTGGCTACACCTTC. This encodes CSGTTEGGGYTF.